The 29 T cell receptor beta chains presented below share a single source sample, sequenced in a study of T cells in Graves' hyperthyroidism and ophthalmopathy. Amplification targeted TCR beta CDR3 regions from RNA transcripts. Researchers ran a first-round RT-PCR on the TCR CDR3 using the HTBI primer set. TCRdb reprocessed the multiplex PCR reads via MiXCR and lists one record per CDR3 protein. The sample holds some 570,000 distinct CDR3 sequences, more than 13% seen once. The source material was blood. These receptor sequences come from a woman between 18 and 30 years old with Graves' ophthalmopathy.

This clonotype has a count of ten or more. The rearrangement uses TRBV6-2 or TRBV6-3 and TRBJ2-1; possibly TRBD1 or TRBD2 for D (6 bases each). The CDR3 totals 16 residues. The V end was cut by 6 bases, the J end by 7 bases, with 22 bases between. Looked up from germline, CDR1 is MNHEY and CDR2 is SVGEGT. CDR3 sequence (DNA): TGTGCCAGCAGAAGAGGGGGGAGTCTATTTGGGAATGAGCAGTTCTTC. Translated: CASRRGGSLFGNEQFF.

Ten or more counts support this clonotype. This chain uses TRBV2 with TRBJ2-5, with a tentative D call TRBD1 (6 bases). Per the germline V gene, CDR1 is SNHLY and CDR2 is FYNNEI. The CDR3 consists of 14 residues. V was cut by 7 bases and J by 7 bases, with 19 bases left in between. The CDR3, as DNA: TGTGCCAGCAAGATTCAGGGACATGAAGGGACCCAGTACTTC. It yields the protein CASKIQGHEGTQYF.

Many counts were recorded for this clonotype. This chain uses TRBV12-3 or TRBV12-4 with TRBJ1-2; unclear D gene. The CDR3 runs to 13 residues. Trimming stripped 6 bases from V and 8 bases from J, with 16 bases between. As DNA, the CDR3 is TGTGCCAGCAGCCCTGGACCGGAACAAGGCTACACCTTC. Amino acid sequence: CASSPGPEQGYTF.

As DNA, the CDR3 is TGTGCCAGCAGCCCCAGGGGGGAGGCCAAAAACATTCAGTACTTC. It yields the protein CASSPRGEAKNIQYF. The chain couples TRBV7-3 to TRBJ2-4; a weak D match, TRBD1 (7 bases). The ends were cut back, 5 bases at V and 1 base at J, with 12 bases in the middle. Looked up from germline, CDR1 is SGHTA and CDR2 is FQGTGA. The CDR3 totals 15 residues.

This clonotype was seen a few times. The rearrangement links TRBV5-1 to TRBJ2-5; 7 nucleotides match TRBD1. The V gene end was trimmed by 0 bases and the J gene end by 5 bases; junction bases not matched to a gene: 10. The germline V gene has CDR1 SGHRS and CDR2 YFSETQ. The CDR3 spans 16 residues. CDR3 coding DNA: TGCGCCAGCAGCTTGGTCCGGGACAGCCCACGGGAGACCCAGTACTTC. Translating it yields CASSLVRDSPRETQYF.

The table lists this clonotype with many counts. The V and J genes are TRBV14 and TRBJ2-4, with TRBD1 identical over 9 bases. The CDR3 totals 16 residues. Germline CDR1 SGHDN, CDR2 FVKESK. The J segment lost 0 bases and the V segment lost 4 bases, leaving 4 bases of the junction unmatched. DNA of the CDR3: TGTGCCAGCAGCCGGGGACAGGGTCTAGCCAAAAACATTCAGTACTTC. It translates to CASSRGQGLAKNIQYF.

This clonotype was observed at least ten times. V usage is TRBV11-1 and J usage is TRBJ2-5, with TRBD1 as a possible D gene (6 bases). There are 16 residues in the CDR3. V was pared by 5 bases and J by 2 bases, with 18 bases between. CDR1 is SGHAT, CDR2 FQDESV, per germline (reference sequence). DNA of the CDR3: TGTGCCAGCAGCGGGCAGGGGCGTGAACCTCAAGAGACCCAGTACTTC. Its protein product is CASSGQGREPQETQYF.

The table lists this clonotype with many counts. The genes are TRBV28 and TRBJ2-1, with 10 bases identical to TRBD2. Germline loops: CDR1 MDHEN, CDR2 SYDVKM. With 5 bases clipped from V and 1 base from J, the junction kept 8 bases outside the gene matches. This CDR3 is 17 amino acids long. DNA of the CDR3: TGTGCCAGCAGTCGGGCTAGCGGGAGTCCTTCCTACAATGAGCAGTTCTTC. Amino acid sequence: CASSRASGSPSYNEQFF.

To note about this clonotype: A much larger clone sits a single nucleotide away, making a read error possible. V usage is TRBV6-1 and J usage is TRBJ1-2, with TRBD1 as a possible D gene (6 bases). In germline, CDR1 is MNHNS, CDR2 SASEGT. The CDR3 consists of 16 residues. V gave up 5 bases and J gave up 3 bases, with 19 bases separating them. CDR3 in DNA: TGTGCCAGCAGTAAAGGGTCGCAGGGGTCCTACTATGGCTACACCTTC. It translates to CASSKGSQGSYYGYTF.

This clonotype was detected a few times. The V gene is TRBV6-5, the J gene TRBJ1-2; TRBD1 is a possible D gene (5 bases). This CDR3 has 15 amino acids. Germline CDR1 and CDR2: MNHEY and SVGAGI. Between the trimmed V and J ends, which lost 2 bases and 7 bases, there was a span of 17 bases. Here the CDR3 DNA reads TGTGCCAGCAGTTACCGTACGGGGGGAGAAAGTGGCTACACCTTC. It translates to CASSYRTGGESGYTF.

This clonotype occurred many times. The V gene is TRBV28, the J gene TRBJ1-5; D is unresolved. The CDR3 contains 13 residues. CDR1 is MDHEN, CDR2 SYDVKM, per germline. Trimming stripped 8 bases from V and 0 bases from J, with 8 bases between. Here the CDR3 DNA reads TGTGCCAGCGGAATCGGTAGCAATCAGCCCCAGCATTTT. Its translation: CASGIGSNQPQHF.

This chain uses TRBV18 with TRBJ2-1; D is perhaps TRBD1 (6 bases). Per the germline V gene, CDR1 is KGHSH and CDR2 is LQKENI. Trimming shortened V by 5 bases and J by 4 bases, and 18 bases separated the two germline ends. This CDR3 has 16 residues. The CDR3 nucleotides are TGTGCCAGCTCAGGTCAACCGGGACATCTTTACAATGAGCAGTTCTTC. This sequence encodes CASSGQPGHLYNEQFF.

This clonotype was seen at least ten times. The V and J genes are TRBV11-2 and TRBJ2-7; 7 nucleotides match TRBD2. This CDR3 is 18 amino acids long. V lost 5 bases, J lost 0 bases, and 16 bases stayed unmatched. CDR1 is SGHAT and CDR2 is FQNNGV in the germline V gene. CDR3 amino acids: CASSPRSLFGRSSYEQYF. As DNA, the CDR3 is TGTGCCAGCAGCCCTCGCTCCCTCTTCGGGAGGAGCTCCTACGAGCAGTACTTC. The whole variable domain, filled in from reference TRBV11-2 and TRBJ2-7, reads EAGVAQSPRYKIIEKRQSVAFWCNPISGHATLYWYQQILGQGPKLLIQFQNNGVVDDSQLPKDRFSAERLKGVDSTLKIQPAKLEDSAVYLCASSPRSLFGRSSYEQYFGPGTRLTVT.

This clonotype has more than one count but fewer than ten. The rearrangement links TRBV6-2 or TRBV6-3 to TRBJ2-7; possibly TRBD2 for D (5 bases). Per the germline V gene, CDR1 is MNHEY and CDR2 is SVGEGT. Trimming pared 9 bases from V and 2 bases from J, leaving 14 bases between. The CDR3 has 13 residues. The CDR3 protein is CASRTPIAYEQYF. For the CDR3, the DNA is TGTGCCAGTCGGACTCCAATCGCCTACGAGCAGTACTTC.

The chain uses TRBV20-1 and TRBJ2-3; 12 nucleotides match TRBD2. Per germline, CDR1 DFQATT and CDR2 SNEGSKA (reference sequence). Trimming took 5 bases from V and 6 from J; bases not matched to a gene: 9. The length of the CDR3 is 15 residues. CDR3 sequence reads: CSAGLTSGSGDTQYF. In DNA, the CDR3 is TGCAGTGCTGGGTTGACTAGCGGGAGTGGGGATACGCAGTATTTT.

A few counts support this clonotype. This chain connects TRBV25-1 to TRBJ2-1; D might be TRBD1 (5 bases). V lost 4 bases and J 9 bases, leaving 22 bases between the germline ends. Germline V gene lookup returns CDR1 MGHDK and CDR2 SYGVNS. The CDR3 is 16 amino acids. In nucleotides, the CDR3 is TGTGCCAGCAGTGGCCCAGGGTTAGGCATATCGGGTGAGCAGTTCTTC. It yields the protein CASSGPGLGISGEQFF.

This clonotype appeared many times. The rearrangement uses TRBV20-1 and TRBJ2-3, with 7 bases aligning to TRBD2. From germline, CDR1 is DFQATT and CDR2 SNEGSKA (reference sequence). J lost 1 base, V lost 4 bases, and 17 bases had no gene match. The length of the CDR3 is 18 residues. DNA for the CDR3: TGCAGTGCTACCCCTCGCCCCCCCGGGACTATCGGCACAGATACGCAGTATTTT. Translated, it gives CSATPRPPGTIGTDTQYF.

This clonotype was seen at least ten times. The V gene is TRBV28, the J gene TRBJ1-1; 9 positions match TRBD1. With 6 bases clipped from V and 1 base from J, the junction kept 9 bases outside the gene matches. Looked up from germline, CDR1 is MDHEN and CDR2 is SYDVKM. The CDR3 loop spans 16 amino acids. Here the CDR3 reads CASRPQGAWGNTEAFF. The CDR3 coding sequence is TGTGCCAGCAGACCACAGGGGGCATGGGGGAACACTGAAGCTTTCTTT.

At least ten counts were recorded for this clonotype. This chain uses TRBV2 with TRBJ2-7, with 10 bases lining up with TRBD1. This CDR3 has 16 amino acids. The J segment lost 9 bases and the V segment lost 6 bases, leaving 17 bases of the junction unmatched. Germline CDR1 reads SNHLY; CDR2 reads FYNNEI. This chain's CDR3 is CASRATGQGLLVVQYF. The CDR3 nucleotides read TGTGCCAGCAGAGCCACGGGACAGGGGCTCCTGGTTGTGCAGTACTTC.

This chain connects TRBV13 to TRBJ2-1; 8 positions match TRBD2. The J call may be faulty, since TRBJ2-7 better matches the DNA end. Germline CDR1 is PRHDT and CDR2 is FYEKMQ (reference sequence). This CDR3 region has 16 residues. The CDR3 here is CASSPRSEREFNEQYF. CDR3 nucleotide sequence: TGTGCCAGCAGCCCGCGGTCGGAGCGGGAGTTTAATGAGCAGTACTTC.

This clonotype was observed many times. The chain recombines TRBV12-3 or TRBV12-4 with TRBJ1-1; D ambiguous. Between the trimmed V and J ends, which lost 5 bases and 2 bases, there was a span of 18 bases. There are 16 residues in the CDR3. CDR3 amino acids: CASSPPGRQLNTEAFF. The DNA for the CDR3 is TGTGCCAGCAGTCCTCCGGGGAGGCAACTCAACACTGAAGCTTTCTTT.

This clonotype was counted only a few times. The chain couples TRBV6-5 to TRBJ1-4; TRBD1 matches 9 bases. The CDR3 runs to 16 residues. J was trimmed by 7 bases and V by 2 bases; bases with no gene match: 8. Per germline, CDR1 MNHEY and CDR2 SVGAGI. For the CDR3, the DNA is TGTGCCAGCAGTTACCTCGGGACAGGGAGGAGTGAAAAACTGTTTTTT. Residues: CASSYLGTGRSEKLFF.

The gene calls are TRBV5-6 and TRBJ2-1, with D tentatively TRBD2 (6 bases). The CDR3 extends over 14 amino acids. V lost 5 bases and J lost 5, with 14 bases in between. CDR1 and CDR2 from the germline V gene are SGHDT and YYEEEE. The CDR3 DNA sequence: TGTGCCAGCAGGTGGAGGGAGGCCCACAATGAGCAGTTCTTC. This sequence encodes CASRWREAHNEQFF.

This clonotype has ten or more counts. This chain connects TRBV30 to TRBJ2-3, with TRBD1 as a possible D gene (6 bases). Germline V CDR1 and CDR2: GTSNPN, SVGIG (reference sequence). CDR3 size: 11 residues. Between the trimmed V and J ends, which lost 1 base and 8 bases, there was a span of 7 bases. CDR3 sequence (DNA): TGTGCCTGGAGTGGAGGGGGTACGCAGTATTTT. Translating gives CAWSGGGTQYF.

This clonotype was counted at least ten times. The chain is built from TRBV5-6 and TRBJ2-1; D is perhaps TRBD1 (6 bases). This CDR3 spans 16 amino acids. Germline-derived CDR1 and CDR2 are SGHDT and YYEEEE. Trimming left V 2 bases short and J 9 bases short, with 21 bases between. CDR3 DNA sequence: TGTGCCAGCAGCTTACTATTCAGGGGCCCAGAAGGTGAGCAGTTCTTC. This gives the protein CASSLLFRGPEGEQFF.

This clonotype was detected ten times or more. CDR3 sequence (DNA): TGTGCCAGCAGTGGACCTAGCGGATTCATACGGGGCGGGGAGCTGTTTTTT. Translating gives CASSGPSGFIRGGELFF. The chain links TRBV12-3 or TRBV12-4 to TRBJ2-2, with 7 bases lining up with TRBD2. The CDR3 length is 17 residues. After removal of 5 bases from V and 7 bases from J, the junction contained 16 bases not matched to a gene.

The V gene is TRBV4-1, the J gene TRBJ1-4; no reliable D call. V dropped 2 bases and J dropped 6 bases, with 16 bases sitting between them. The germline V gene has CDR1 MGHRA and CDR2 YSYEKL. The CDR3 is 16 amino acids. The CDR3 sequence: CASSQNEKSRDEKLFF. The CDR3 nucleotides are TGCGCCAGCAGCCAAAACGAAAAGTCCAGAGATGAAAAACTGTTTTTT.

This clonotype was counted a few times. V and J are TRBV7-9 and TRBJ1-4; 8 positions agree with TRBD1. Trimming cost V 2 bases and J 5 bases; bases outside gene matches: 4. CDR3 length: 15 amino acids. Germline CDR1 is SEHNR and CDR2 is FQNEAQ (reference sequence). CDR3 nucleotide sequence: TGTGCCAGCAGCTTAAGCGGACAGGGAAATGAAAAACTGTTTTTT. Its protein product is CASSLSGQGNEKLFF.

The chain couples TRBV19 to TRBJ1-6; TRBD1 matches at 8 bases. The junction had 10 bases not matched to a gene; V was cut back by 7 bases and J by 8 bases. The CDR3 contains 15 residues. Germline assignment: CDR1 LNHDA and CDR2 SQIVND (reference sequence). CDR3 nucleotides: TGTGCCAGTACCCAGGACAGGGAAAGGGATTCACCCCTCCACTTT. Amino acids: CASTQDRERDSPLHF.